This T cell receptor beta chain appears in the sequencing data of a study of T cell responses to AZD1222 COVID-19 vaccine. Study-wide results and caveats: A mostly white British donor set with more females was recruited, and clonal diversity was possibly underestimated.

A word on this clone: Its specificity is not known.

Trimming cost V 5 bases and J 6 bases; bases outside gene matches: 5. The CDR3 sequence is 14 residues long. In germline, CDR1 is SGHTA, CDR2 FQGNSA. Some second doses came at about 4 weeks and others at about 12 weeks; these were pooled. Using immunoSEQ multiplex PCR, the repertoire was profiled, and TCRdb retains in-frame clones only, with some absent. The sample consists of roughly 96,000 clones, more than 75% of them appearing once. The sequencing here drew on peripheral blood, taken 28 days after the second AZD1222 dose. This sequence was found in an adult who received the AZD1222 COVID-19 vaccine. This chain connects TRBV7-2 to TRBJ1-5; 9 bases map to TRBD1. The CDR3 loop reads CASSPQGAGQPQHF. For the CDR3, the DNA is TGTGCCAGCAGCCCACAGGGGGCGGGTCAGCCCCAGCATTTT. Full variable domain (remainder filled in from reference TRBV7-2 and TRBJ1-5): GAGVSQSPSNKVTEKGKDVELRCDPISGHTALYWYRQSLGQGLEFLIYFQGNSAPDKSGLPSDRFSAERTGGSVSTLTIQRTQQEDSAVYLCASSPQGAGQPQHFGDGTRLSIL.